The rows below give T cell receptor beta chains drawn from one sample of a study of identical twins. A single record per CDR3 protein comes from TCRdb applying MiXCR to the 5' RACE reads. This sample has more than 200,000 distinct CDR3 sequences, with around 15% found just once. The sequenced material came from memory (CD45RO+) T cells sorted from blood. The receptors shown here come from a woman under 30 in good health. Each CDR3 is given with its conserved first and last residue. The D gene is left open where the match is weak. Clone size appears in some rows only: once, few, many, or a class for an expanded clone.

d_call | j_call | clone_size | v_call | cdr3_aa | cdr3_nt
NA | TRBJ2-5 | NA | TRBV7-2 | CASSSRAGETQYF | TGTGCCAGCAGCTCTAGGGCCGGGGAGACCCAGTACTTC
TRBD2 | TRBJ2-2 | NA | TRBV29-1 | CSVGGGIYTGELFF | TGCAGCGTGGGGGGAGGGATATATACCGGGGAGCTGTTTTTT
NA | TRBJ1-1 | NA | TRBV5-6 | CASSHGWQGGTEAFF | TGTGCCAGCAGCCATGGTTGGCAGGGCGGGACTGAAGCTTTCTTT
NA | TRBJ1-2 | NA | TRBV12-5 | CASGLSQFISNYGYTF | TGTGCTAGTGGTTTGTCCCAGTTTATTTCTAACTATGGCTACACCTTC
TRBD2 | TRBJ2-1 | NA | TRBV5-1 | CASSLAAGDYNEQFF | TGCGCCAGCAGCTTGGCAGCGGGAGATTACAATGAGCAGTTCTTC
NA | TRBJ1-5 | few | TRBV6-5 | CASSYSKAGGQPQHF | TGTGCCAGCAGTTACTCGAAGGCAGGCGGCCAGCCCCAGCATTTT
TRBD1 | TRBJ1-2 | few | TRBV7-9 | CASSWPDRAVGYTF | TGTGCCAGCAGTTGGCCGGACAGGGCTGTTGGCTACACCTTC
TRBD2 | TRBJ2-3 | NA | TRBV20-1 | CSARDKGLAGEGDTQYF | TGCAGTGCTAGAGATAAGGGACTAGCGGGAGAGGGAGATACGCAGTATTTT
NA | TRBJ2-1 | few | TRBV6-1 | CASSGLSSYNEQFF | TGTGCCAGCAGTGGACTTAGCTCCTACAATGAGCAGTTCTTC
TRBD1 | TRBJ1-1 | few | TRBV5-1 | CASSLGSQGYKTEAFF | TGCGCCAGCAGCTTGGGGTCACAGGGGTACAAGACTGAAGCTTTCTTT
NA | TRBJ1-2 | many | TRBV7-2 | CASSRRQAINYGYTF | TGTGCCAGCAGCCGAAGACAGGCAATTAACTATGGCTACACCTTC
NA | TRBJ1-1 | NA | TRBV6-1 | CASIGRNRAEAFF | TGTGCCAGCATAGGACGAAATAGGGCTGAAGCTTTCTTT
NA | TRBJ2-1 | few | TRBV2 | CASKVARYNEQFF | TGTGCCAGCAAAGTAGCGAGATACAATGAGCAGTTCTTC
TRBD2 | TRBJ2-1 | NA | TRBV12-3/TRBV12-4 | CASSARLAGGLRVFF | TGTGCCAGCAGTGCCAGACTAGCGGGGGGGCTAAGAGTGTTCTTC
NA | TRBJ2-1 | few | TRBV20-1 | CSARDPLDREQFF | TGCAGTGCTAGAGACCCCTTAGATCGAGAGCAGTTCTTC
NA | TRBJ2-2 | NA | TRBV18 | CASSPRDFSTGELFF | TGTGCCAGCTCACCGAGGGACTTTTCCACCGGGGAGCTGTTTTTT
NA | TRBJ2-3 | NA | TRBV11-2 | CASSGLKLDTSWTDTQYF | TGTGCCAGCAGCGGCCTCAAGCTTGATACGTCGTGGACAGATACGCAGTATTTT
NA | TRBJ1-1 | many | TRBV10-1 | CASSESSSGLAEAFF | TGCGCCAGCAGTGAGTCATCGTCCGGGTTAGCTGAAGCTTTCTTT
NA | TRBJ2-2 | NA | TRBV27 | CASSRETALHGELFF | TGTGCCAGCAGTCGAGAGACAGCGCTTCACGGGGAGCTGTTTTTT
NA | TRBJ2-1 | many | TRBV10-3 | CAISESRTVYNEQFF | TGTGCCATCAGTGAGTCGCGGACGGTCTACAATGAGCAGTTCTTC
NA | TRBJ1-6 | few | TRBV3-1 | CASSHSLRGSPLHF | TGTGCCAGCAGCCACTCCCTAAGGGGTTCACCCCTCCACTTT
TRBD2 | TRBJ2-1 | few | TRBV20-1 | CSARDRLAGGADEQFF | TGCAGTGCTAGAGATCGGCTAGCGGGAGGAGCAGATGAGCAGTTCTTC
TRBD1 | TRBJ2-7 | few | TRBV5-1 | CASSTDRGNEQYF | TGCGCCAGCAGCACGGACAGGGGCAACGAGCAGTACTTC
TRBD1 | TRBJ1-2 | NA | TRBV15 | CATSSGQGFNYGYTF | TGTGCCACCAGCAGTGGACAGGGCTTTAACTATGGCTACACCTTC
NA | TRBJ2-7 | many | TRBV20-1 | CSAPENSYEQYF | TGCAGTGCCCCTGAGAACTCCTACGAGCAGTACTTC
NA | TRBJ2-5 | NA | TRBV5-1 | CASSPGLPISGRGTQYF | TGCGCCAGCAGCCCGGGACTCCCGATTTCGGGACGGGGGACCCAGTACTTC
NA | TRBJ1-2 | few | TRBV12-3/TRBV12-4 | CASSLEMAYNYGYTF | TGTGCCAGCAGTTTAGAGATGGCCTATAACTATGGCTACACCTTC
NA | TRBJ1-2 | NA | TRBV19 | CASSILRGSNYGYTF | TGTGCCAGTAGTATATTGAGGGGGTCTAACTATGGCTACACCTTC
TRBD1 | TRBJ1-1 | NA | TRBV12-3/TRBV12-4 | CASSLGQGAEAFF | TGTGCCAGCAGTCTCGGACAGGGCGCTGAAGCTTTCTTT
TRBD2 | TRBJ2-7 | NA | TRBV20-1 | CSAKGLAGREQYF | TGCAGTGCTAAGGGTCTAGCGGGAAGGGAGCAGTACTTC
NA | TRBJ1-3 | many | TRBV4-2 | CASSQRGSTGNTIYF | TGTGCCAGCAGCCAACGCGGGAGCACTGGAAACACCATATATTTT
NA | TRBJ1-2 | few | TRBV12-3/TRBV12-4 | CASSLAPLGYTF | TGTGCCAGCAGTTTAGCTCCCCTAGGCTACACCTTC
NA | TRBJ2-5 | NA | TRBV11-3 | CASGKAGPQETQYF | TGTGCCAGCGGGAAGGCGGGGCCGCAAGAGACCCAGTACTTC
NA | TRBJ2-4 | few | TRBV7-9 | CASSLSELAKNIQYF | TGTGCCAGCAGCTTGTCCGAGCTAGCCAAAAACATTCAGTACTTC
NA | TRBJ2-7 | few | TRBV7-9 | CASSFASNSEQYF | TGTGCCAGCAGCTTCGCCTCTAACAGCGAGCAGTACTTC
NA | TRBJ1-2 | few | TRBV10-2 | CASSGATYGYTF | TGCGCCAGCAGTGGGGCCACCTATGGCTACACCTTC
NA | TRBJ2-3 | NA | TRBV5-1 | CASAGAGRPSDTQYF | TGCGCCAGCGCGGGGGCGGGGAGGCCATCAGATACGCAGTATTTT
NA | TRBJ2-2 | NA | TRBV5-1 | CASSFLASGELFF | TGCGCCAGCAGCTTCTTAGCATCCGGGGAGCTGTTTTTT
NA | TRBJ1-5 | NA | TRBV15 | CATSRAGPQPQHF | TGTGCCACCAGCAGAGCCGGGCCACAGCCCCAGCATTTT
NA | TRBJ1-1 | once | TRBV20-1 | CSARGGLGTEAFF | TGCAGTGCTAGAGGGGGGCTTGGCACTGAAGCTTTCTTT
TRBD1 | TRBJ2-1 | medium-sized | TRBV12-3/TRBV12-4 | CASRGQGASNEQFF | TGTGCCAGCAGGGGACAGGGGGCTAGTAATGAGCAGTTCTTC
TRBD2 | TRBJ2-1 | few | TRBV20-1 | CSARGQAGAVYNEQFF | TGCAGTGCTAGAGGGCAAGCGGGGGCCGTTTACAATGAACAGTTCTTC
TRBD2 | TRBJ2-3 | few | TRBV15 | CATSRDGLATDTQYF | TGTGCCACCAGCAGAGATGGACTAGCCACAGATACGCAGTATTTT
TRBD2 | TRBJ2-3 | few | TRBV7-9 | CASRPPLAGNADTQYF | TGTGCCAGCAGGCCTCCCCTAGCGGGGAACGCAGATACGCAGTATTTT
NA | TRBJ1-2 | few | TRBV5-1 | CASSSAGEGGYTF | TGCGCCAGCAGCTCGGCGGGGGAAGGTGGCTACACCTTC
TRBD2 | TRBJ2-1 | few | TRBV3-1 | CASSQDRGLVMFF | TGTGCCAGCAGCCAAGACAGGGGACTAGTCATGTTCTTC
NA | TRBJ2-3 | few | TRBV20-1 | CSASLGSVTDTQYF | TGCAGTGCTTCCCTGGGCAGCGTCACAGATACGCAGTATTTT
NA | TRBJ2-3 | NA | TRBV7-2 | CASSSTYQDTQYF | TGTGCCAGCAGCTCGACCTACCAAGATACGCAGTATTTT
NA | TRBJ1-1 | NA | TRBV20-1 | CSASTNMNTEAFF | TGCAGTGCTTCGACAAATATGAACACTGAAGCTTTCTTT